Sequencing of this T cell receptor (beta chain) was carried out in a study of T cells after yellow fever vaccination. Germline loops: CDR1 SGHVS, CDR2 FQNEAQ. This CDR3 is 13 amino acids long. The V end was cut by 5 bases, the J end by 11 bases, with 18 bases between. From the 5' RACE reads, TCRdb called clonotypes with MiXCR, one entry per CDR3 protein. Here the sample spans about 340,000 distinct CDR3 sequences, approximately 9% being singletons. This clonotype was seen only a few times. The gene calls are TRBV7-8 and TRBJ1-1; D not certain. The sequencing used PBMCs, collected on the day of the first yellow fever vaccination. The sequence was collected from a man between 18 and 35 years old who received the YFV17D yellow fever vaccine. Here the CDR3 reads CASSHRVAVGAFF. Here the CDR3 DNA reads TGTGCCAGCAGCCACCGGGTGGCGGTCGGTGCTTTCTTT.